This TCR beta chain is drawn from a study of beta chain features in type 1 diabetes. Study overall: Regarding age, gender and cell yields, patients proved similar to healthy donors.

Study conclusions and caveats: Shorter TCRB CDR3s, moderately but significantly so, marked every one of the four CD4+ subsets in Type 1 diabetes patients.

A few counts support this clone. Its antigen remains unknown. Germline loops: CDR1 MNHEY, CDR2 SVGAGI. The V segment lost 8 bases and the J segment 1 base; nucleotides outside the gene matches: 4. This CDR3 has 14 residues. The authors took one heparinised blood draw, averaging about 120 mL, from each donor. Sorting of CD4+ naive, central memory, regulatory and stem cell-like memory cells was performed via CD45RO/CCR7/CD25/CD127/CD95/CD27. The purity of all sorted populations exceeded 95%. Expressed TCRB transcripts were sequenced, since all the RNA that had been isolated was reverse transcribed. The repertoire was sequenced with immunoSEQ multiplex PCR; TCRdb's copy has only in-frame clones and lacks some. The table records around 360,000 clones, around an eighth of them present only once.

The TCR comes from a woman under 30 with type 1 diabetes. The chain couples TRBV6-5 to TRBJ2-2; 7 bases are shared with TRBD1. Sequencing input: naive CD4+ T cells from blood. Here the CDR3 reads CASLGTVNTGELFF. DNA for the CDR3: TGTGCCAGCTTGGGGACAGTGAACACCGGGGAGCTGTTTTTT.